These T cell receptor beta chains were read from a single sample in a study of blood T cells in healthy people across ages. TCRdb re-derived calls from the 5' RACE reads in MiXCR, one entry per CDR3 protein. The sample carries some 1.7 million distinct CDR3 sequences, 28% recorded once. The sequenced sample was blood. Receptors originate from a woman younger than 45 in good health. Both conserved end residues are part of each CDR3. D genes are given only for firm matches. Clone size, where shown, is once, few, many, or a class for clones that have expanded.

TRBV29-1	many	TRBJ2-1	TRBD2	CSVVTSGNEQFF	TGCAGCGTTGTCACTAGCGGAAATGAGCAGTTCTTC
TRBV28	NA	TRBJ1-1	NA	CASSLSPGPVGEAFF	TGTGCCAGCAGTTTAAGCCCAGGGCCAGTAGGTGAAGCTTTCTTT
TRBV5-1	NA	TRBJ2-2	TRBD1	CASRDRESGELFF	TGCGCCAGCCGGGACAGGGAATCCGGGGAGCTGTTTTTT
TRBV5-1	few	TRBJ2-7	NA	CASSLGAGPSDSYEQYF	TGCGCCAGCAGCTTGGGGGCAGGTCCATCGGACTCCTACGAGCAGTACTTC
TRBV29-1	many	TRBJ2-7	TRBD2	CSVSHSGGSSYEQYF	TGCAGCGTATCACATAGCGGGGGTAGCTCCTACGAGCAGTACTTC
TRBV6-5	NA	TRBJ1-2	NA	CASSGNTENYGYTF	TGTGCCAGCAGTGGCAACACTGAAAACTATGGCTACACCTTC
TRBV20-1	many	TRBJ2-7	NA	CSARSGRGYEQYF	TGCAGTGCTAGATCGGGTAGGGGTTACGAGCAGTACTTC
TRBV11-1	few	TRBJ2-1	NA	CASSTLSRVGSYNEQFF	TGTGCCAGCAGCACTTTATCGAGGGTCGGCTCCTACAATGAGCAGTTCTTC
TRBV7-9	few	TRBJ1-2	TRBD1	CASRGGTAYGYTF	TGTGCCAGCAGGGGTGGGACAGCATATGGCTACACCTTC
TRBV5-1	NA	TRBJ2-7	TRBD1	CASSLWDRVSEQYF	TGCGCCAGCAGCCTCTGGGACAGGGTATCCGAGCAGTACTTC
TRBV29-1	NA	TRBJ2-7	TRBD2	CSYTSGRWNEQYF	TGCAGCTATACTAGCGGGAGGTGGAATGAGCAGTACTTC
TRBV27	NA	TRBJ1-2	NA	CASSLSGFLKGYTF	TGTGCCAGCAGTCTCTCCGGGTTTTTGAAGGGCTACACCTTC
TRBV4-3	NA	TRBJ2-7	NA	CASSMTGGHIYEQYF	TGCGCCAGCAGCATGACCGGGGGTCATATTTACGAGCAGTACTTC
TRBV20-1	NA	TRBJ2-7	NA	CSASPDYNEQYF	TGCAGTGCTAGCCCTGACTACAATGAGCAGTACTTC
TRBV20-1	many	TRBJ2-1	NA	CSAGWTEGNEQFF	TGCAGTGCTGGCTGGACAGAGGGTAATGAGCAGTTCTTC
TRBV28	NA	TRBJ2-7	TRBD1	CASSPLMGQGGEEQYF	TGTGCCAGCAGTCCCTTGATGGGACAGGGGGGAGAGGAGCAGTACTTC
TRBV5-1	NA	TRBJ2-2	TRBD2	CASSLDGGSTGELFF	TGCGCCAGCAGCTTGGACGGGGGGAGCACCGGGGAGCTGTTTTTT
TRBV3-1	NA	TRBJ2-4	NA	CASSQEGSGPIQYF	TGTGCCAGCAGCCAAGAGGGTTCGGGCCCCATTCAGTACTTC
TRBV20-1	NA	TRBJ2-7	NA	CSATGIGQTYEQYF	TGCAGTGCTACGGGGATCGGACAGACCTACGAGCAGTACTTC
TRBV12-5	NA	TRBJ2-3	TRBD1	CASAPDRGTDTQYF	TGTGCTAGTGCCCCCGACAGGGGCACAGATACGCAGTATTTT
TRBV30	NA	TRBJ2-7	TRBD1	CARSPGTAAYEQYF	TGTGCCCGGAGTCCAGGGACAGCCGCCTACGAGCAGTACTTC
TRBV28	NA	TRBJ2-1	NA	CASSWEAGLGYEQFF	TGTGCCAGCAGTTGGGAAGCGGGCCTAGGATATGAGCAGTTCTTC
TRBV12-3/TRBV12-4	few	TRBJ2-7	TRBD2	CASSLKGRASGTVYEQYF	TGTGCCAGCAGTTTAAAGGGCCGGGCTAGCGGGACTGTCTACGAGCAGTACTTC
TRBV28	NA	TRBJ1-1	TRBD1	CASSRQGFLAEAFF	TGTGCCAGCAGCCGACAGGGTTTTCTCGCTGAAGCTTTCTTT
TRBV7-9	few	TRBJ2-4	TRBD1	CASSQTGVAKNIQYF	TGTGCCAGCAGCCAGACAGGGGTAGCCAAAAACATTCAGTACTTC
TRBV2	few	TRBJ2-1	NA	CASTPGTRGNEQFF	TGTGCCAGCACTCCCGGGACTCGGGGTAATGAGCAGTTCTTC
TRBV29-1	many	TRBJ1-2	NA	CSSGGDYGYTF	TGCAGCTCCGGGGGTGACTATGGCTACACCTTC
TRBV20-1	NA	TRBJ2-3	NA	CSARVPGRADTQYF	TGCAGTGCTAGGGTTCCAGGGCGCGCAGATACGCAGTATTTT
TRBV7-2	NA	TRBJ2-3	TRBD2	CASSSGIAGGSTDTQYF	TGTGCCAGCAGCTCAGGAATAGCGGGGGGAAGCACAGATACGCAGTATTTT
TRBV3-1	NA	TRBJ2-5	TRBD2	CASSYLGLAGGEQYF	TGTGCCAGCAGCTACCTGGGACTAGCGGGAGGTGAGCAGTACTTC
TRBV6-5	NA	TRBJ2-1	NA	CASSPAVRSYNEQFF	TGTGCCAGCAGCCCAGCGGTGCGCTCCTACAATGAGCAGTTCTTC
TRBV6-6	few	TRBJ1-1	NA	CASSPRPGRTEAFF	TGTGCCAGCAGCCCCCGGCCAGGGAGGACTGAAGCTTTCTTT
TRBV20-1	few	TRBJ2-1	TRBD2	CSASPGLAGSDEQFF	TGCAGTGCTAGTCCCGGACTAGCGGGGAGCGATGAGCAGTTCTTC
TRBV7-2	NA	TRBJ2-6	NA	CASSWDAFSGANVLTF	TGTGCCAGCAGCTGGGACGCTTTCTCTGGGGCCAACGTCCTGACTTTC
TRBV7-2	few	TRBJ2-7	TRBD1	CASATGISSYEQYF	TGTGCCAGCGCGACAGGGATAAGCTCCTACGAGCAGTACTTC
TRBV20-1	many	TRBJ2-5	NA	CSARDPSGSTQYF	TGCAGTGCTAGAGATCCGAGCGGGTCGACCCAGTACTTC
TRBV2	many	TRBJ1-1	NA	CASSYLNVDSEAFF	TGTGCCAGCAGTTACCTCAACGTGGACTCTGAAGCTTTCTTT
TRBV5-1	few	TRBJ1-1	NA	CASSPNRERNTGAFF	TGCGCCAGCAGCCCAAACAGGGAGAGGAACACTGGAGCTTTCTTT
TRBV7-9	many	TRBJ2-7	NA	CASSLVDYLGEQYF	TGTGCCAGCAGCTTAGTGGACTATCTGGGAGAGCAGTACTTC
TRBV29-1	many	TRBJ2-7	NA	CSVEGSGYEQYF	TGCAGCGTTGAAGGGAGTGGTTACGAGCAGTACTTC
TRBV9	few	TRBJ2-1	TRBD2	CASSVVSSGDGQFF	TGTGCCAGCAGCGTAGTTAGTAGCGGGGACGGTCAGTTCTTC
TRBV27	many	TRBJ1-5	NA	CASSRREGGQPQHF	TGTGCCAGCAGTCGCAGGGAGGGAGGTCAGCCCCAGCATTTT
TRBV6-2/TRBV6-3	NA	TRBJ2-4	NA	CASSYGALDIQYF	TGTGCCAGCAGTTACGGGGCCCTGGACATTCAGTACTTC
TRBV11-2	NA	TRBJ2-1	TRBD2	CASSRLAGARANNEQFF	TGTGCCAGCAGCCGGCTAGCGGGGGCTCGCGCTAACAATGAGCAGTTCTTC
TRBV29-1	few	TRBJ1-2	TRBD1	CSVWDRVIIHSGYTF	TGCAGCGTTTGGGACAGGGTAATCATACACTCTGGCTACACCTTC
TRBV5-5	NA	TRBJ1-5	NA	CASSRYQDSLNQPQHF	TGTGCCAGCAGCCGCTATCAAGACAGCTTAAATCAGCCCCAGCATTTT
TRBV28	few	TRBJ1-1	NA	CASSLRTEGTNTEAFF	TGTGCCAGCAGTTTACGGACCGAGGGGACGAACACTGAAGCTTTCTTT
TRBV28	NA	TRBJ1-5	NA	CASNSVISGGQDQPQHF	TGTGCCAGCAACTCCGTAATTTCGGGTGGTCAGGATCAGCCCCAGCATTTT
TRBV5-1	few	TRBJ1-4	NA	CASSLMDSTNEKLFF	TGCGCCAGCAGCTTAATGGACTCAACTAATGAAAAACTGTTTTTT
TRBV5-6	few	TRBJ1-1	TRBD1	CASRYRGGHTEAFF	TGTGCCAGCAGATACAGGGGAGGTCACACTGAAGCTTTCTTT
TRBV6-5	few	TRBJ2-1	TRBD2	CASRPASGSLGEQFF	TGTGCCAGCAGACCTGCTAGCGGGAGTCTTGGAGAGCAGTTCTTC
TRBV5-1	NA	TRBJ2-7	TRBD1	CASARDRPSYEQYF	TGCGCCAGCGCGCGGGACAGGCCCTCCTACGAGCAGTACTTC
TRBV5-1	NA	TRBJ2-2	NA	CASSLGGTGGGELFF	TGCGCCAGCAGCCTTGGCGGGACTGGGGGCGGGGAGCTGTTTTTT
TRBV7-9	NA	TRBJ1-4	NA	CASSLGVGKLFF	TGTGCCAGCAGCTTAGGGGTGGGAAAACTGTTTTTT